These T cell receptor beta chains were read from a single sample in a study of shared clonotypes between healthy human individuals. Repertoires were generated with immunoSEQ multiplex PCR, while TCRdb's copy carries only in-frame clones and drops some. The sample shows about 1 million clones, 65% to 75% of them seen only once. Sequencing was carried out using memory CD4+ T cells sorted from blood. Receptor source: a man younger than 30 in good health. The CDR3 runs from the conserved cysteine through the conserved F or W. The D gene is left open where the match is weak. Clone size is stated in some rows and not others, as once, few, many or a class when expanded.

cdr3_length j_call v_call clone_size d_call cdr3_nt cdr3_aa
15 TRBJ2-7 TRBV5-1 . . TGCGCCAGCAGCCCCCAGGGGGGGCAGGGCCTCGAGCAGTACTTC CASSPQGGQGLEQYF
13 TRBJ2-3 TRBV7-6 . . TGTGCCAGCAGCCAGCGGAGCACAGATACGCAGTATTTT CASSQRSTDTQYF
17 TRBJ1-6 TRBV30 . TRBD1 TGTGCCTGGAGTCTCGGGACAGGGACTAATTATAATTCACCCCTCCACTTT CAWSLGTGTNYNSPLHF
14 TRBJ2-7 TRBV5-1 . . TGCGCCAGCAGCTTGGGGAGTAGCTTGTACGAGCAGTACTTC CASSLGSSLYEQYF
13 TRBJ2-2 TRBV10-1 . . TGCGCCAGCAGTGAAACATTCACCGGGGAGCTGTTTTTT CASSETFTGELFF
15 TRBJ2-4 TRBV10-3 once TRBD2 TGTGCCATCAGTGAGAGCGGGAGTCGAATAAACATTCAGTACTTC CAISESGSRINIQYF
12 TRBJ2-3 TRBV12-1 . . TGTGCCGGACGGCGCGGCACAGATACGCAGTATTTT CAGRRGTDTQYF
15 TRBJ2-1 TRBV2 . . TGTGCCAGCAATGGACTCCCTAGCTCCTACAATGAGCAGTTCTTC CASNGLPSSYNEQFF
13 TRBJ2-5 TRBV19 . . TGTGCCAGTAGGGGCAGGGCAAGGGAGACCCAGTACTTC CASRGRARETQYF
16 TRBJ2-3 TRBV30 . TRBD2 TGTGCCTGGAGTCCCAAACTAGCGGGAGCTACAGATACGCAGTATTTT CAWSPKLAGATDTQYF
13 TRBJ2-1 TRBV6-5 few TRBD2 TGTGCCAGCAGTCTCCCGGGACTAGCGGGCCAGTTCTTC CASSLPGLAGQFF
14 TRBJ1-1 TRBV29-1 . TRBD1 TGCAGCGTCACACAGGGGGCGCGGGGCACTGAAGCTTTCTTT CSVTQGARGTEAFF
17 TRBJ2-2 TRBV18 once TRBD2 TGTGCCAGCTCACCCCCGGGACTAGCGGGGGGAGCCGGGGAGCTGTTTTTT CASSPPGLAGGAGELFF
15 TRBJ1-5 TRBV6-5 . . TGTGCCACCGGAAGGGGGGCTCATAGCAATCAGCCCCAGCATTTT CATGRGAHSNQPQHF
12 TRBJ1-2 TRBV5-4 . . TGTGCCAGCAGCTTGGCACAGAATGGCTACACCTTC CASSLAQNGYTF
14 TRBJ2-2 TRBV7-8 few TRBD2 TGTGCCAGCAATCGGGGGGGGACCACCGGGGAGCTGTTTTTT CASNRGGTTGELFF
16 TRBJ2-7 TRBV11-2 . . TGTGCCAGCAGCTTAGATACAGGGACGTTTGACTACGAGCAGTACTTC CASSLDTGTFDYEQYF
15 TRBJ1-1 TRBV5-1 few . TGCGCCAGCAGCCATCCGGGACACCTGAACACTGAAGCTTTCTTT CASSHPGHLNTEAFF